The clone carrying this T cell receptor beta chain was counted many times. Trimming left V 5 bases short and J 2 bases short, with 5 bases between. The CDR3 extends over 12 amino acids. CDR1 is SGHVS and CDR2 is FQNEAQ in the germline V gene. Constant-region reverse primers amplified full-length variable regions, followed by semi-nested Nested Universal Primer A PCR. Using its own MiXCR run on the 5' RACE reads, TCRdb lists one record per CDR3 protein. In the table there are 20,000 to 25,000 distinct CDR3 sequences, roughly 33% of which are singletons. This TCR derives from a female donor with breast cancer. This chain links TRBV7-8 with TRBJ2-3; D unclear. Material: tumor-infiltrating naive CD4+ T cells sorted from the breast tumor. Indicated subset: naive CD4+ T cells, CD4+CD45RA+CD25-. DNA of the CDR3: TGTGCCAGCAGCCAATTCACAGATACGCAGTATTTT. It translates to CASSQFTDTQYF.